A selection of T cell receptor beta chains follows, all from one sample in a study of T cell responses to AZD1222 COVID-19 vaccine. TCRdb's table, derived via immunoSEQ multiplex PCR, lists solely in-frame clones and lacks some. The table lists under 95,000 clones, more than 70% of them singletons, with 6% to 7.5% in the top ten. The starting material was peripheral blood, obtained 28 days after the second AZD1222 dose. Every receptor here comes from an adult who received the AZD1222 COVID-19 vaccine. Each CDR3 is given with its conserved first and last residue. Each record gives: D gene, clone size, V gene, J gene, CDR3 protein, CDR3 DNA. The D gene is left open where the match is weak. The size entry is marked missing in some rows and otherwise reads once, few, many or a size class.

d_gene: NA; abundance: few; v_gene: TRBV24-1; j_gene: TRBJ1-2; CDR3aa: CATSGTDYGYTF; CDR3nt: TGTGCCACCAGTGGGACAGACTATGGCTACACCTTC
d_gene: TRBD1; abundance: once; v_gene: TRBV2; j_gene: TRBJ1-2; CDR3aa: CASSRDRPNYGYTF; CDR3nt: TGTGCCAGCAGCCGGGACAGGCCCAACTATGGCTACACCTTC
d_gene: NA; abundance: NA; v_gene: TRBV3-1/TRBV3-2; j_gene: TRBJ1-2; CDR3aa: CASSQAGPRANYGYTF; CDR3nt: TGTGCCAGCAGCCAAGCCGGACCGAGAGCTAACTATGGCTACACCTTC
d_gene: NA; abundance: NA; v_gene: TRBV5-1; j_gene: TRBJ1-5; CDR3aa: CASSLEDGLPQHF; CDR3nt: TGCGCCAGCAGCTTGGAGGACGGCCTGCCCCAGCATTTT
d_gene: TRBD2; abundance: once; v_gene: TRBV6-4; j_gene: TRBJ2-1; CDR3aa: CASSDSGLAGGGEQFF; CDR3nt: TGTGCCAGCAGTGACTCCGGACTAGCGGGAGGGGGGGAGCAGTTCTTC
d_gene: TRBD1; abundance: few; v_gene: TRBV7-2; j_gene: TRBJ2-7; CDR3aa: CASSVFQGAYEQYF; CDR3nt: TGTGCCAGCAGCGTATTTCAGGGGGCTTACGAGCAGTACTTC
d_gene: NA; abundance: NA; v_gene: TRBV14; j_gene: TRBJ2-3; CDR3aa: CASSQGGQGPTDTQYF; CDR3nt: TGTGCCAGCAGCCAAGGGGGTCAGGGCCCCACAGATACGCAGTATTTT
d_gene: NA; abundance: NA; v_gene: TRBV30; j_gene: TRBJ2-5; CDR3aa: CAWSVLGWEETQYF; CDR3nt: TGTGCCTGGAGTGTACTGGGCTGGGAAGAGACCCAGTACTTC
d_gene: TRBD2; abundance: NA; v_gene: TRBV14; j_gene: TRBJ2-1; CDR3aa: CASSQGGSGRANEQFF; CDR3nt: TGTGCCAGCAGCCAAGGCGGTAGCGGGAGGGCCAATGAGCAGTTCTTC
d_gene: TRBD2; abundance: once; v_gene: TRBV10-3; j_gene: TRBJ2-1; CDR3aa: CAISGGGNEQFF; CDR3nt: TGTGCCATCAGTGGGGGGGGGAATGAGCAGTTCTTC